The rows below give T cell receptor beta chains drawn from one sample of a study of blood T cell repertoires in COVID-19. Clones were read by immunoSEQ multiplex PCR, and TCRdb kept only the in-frame ones, dropping some. Of hundreds of thousands of clones listed, 86% are singletons. The specimen sequenced was PBMCs or T cells enriched from blood (not recorded which). All receptors come from a man aged 35 to 55 who had recovered from COVID-19. Both conserved end residues are part of each CDR3. Size is omitted from some rows. Given values are once, few, many or a class for expanded clones.

>15|once|TRBV10-2
CASSEPGQGSEKLFF
>13|.|TRBV19
CASSQGRGETQYF
>14|.|TRBV5-1
CASSDGTGQETQYF
>14|.|TRBV5-1
CASSLEEGIYGYTF
>12|.|TRBV11-1
CASSSSGSEAFF
>16|.|TRBV5-1
CASSWGTTPRDYGYTF
>18|few|TRBV28
CASSSQLWARYYGNTIYF
>15|.|TRBV21-1
CASSKARGRNQPQHF
>14|.|TRBV28
CASRSGIWNSPLHF
>12|.|TRBV12-3/TRBV12-4
CASSSGGYEQYF
>14|.|TRBV7-9
CASSSGLVTGELFF
>17|.|TRBV7-9
CASSFLGQGARNTEAFF
>12|.|TRBV28
CASIGGNSPLHF
>15|.|TRBV5-4
CASRGSGGASNEQFF
>16|.|TRBV27
CASRPRDRTPLYEQYF
>11|.|TRBV30
CAWSVRREQYF
>12|.|TRBV11-3
CASSSQGDTQYF
>12|.|TRBV30
CAWSARAPGYTF
>16|.|TRBV19
CASSMGTGFANQPQHF
>13|.|TRBV24-1
CATSPGHNNEQFF
>15|.|TRBV7-8
CASSPTSGGNNEQFF
>15|.|TRBV27
CASRAQGGTGNTIYF
>17|.|TRBV15
CATSSPVIAGVTYEQYF
>14|.|TRBV3-1/TRBV3-2
CASSQEGGTYGYTF
>14|.|TRBV11-3
CASSAAGAHNEQFF
>16|.|TRBV4-1
CASSQEAGLSSYEQYF
>20|.|TRBV12-5
CASGFGPPGRGLLYNSPLHF
>15|.|TRBV9
CASSAGQGIGNTIYF
>13|.|TRBV10-3
CAISFDTDNEQFF